Shown below are 12 T cell receptor beta chains from a single sample sequenced in a study of glioma-infiltrating T cells. The iRepertoire nested amplicon-rescue multiplex PCR amplified TCR alpha and beta CDR3s from RNA. TCRdb fed the multiplex PCR reads into MiXCR, producing one record per CDR3 protein. This repertoire shows 400,000 or so distinct CDR3 sequences, 41% found once; its top ten account for around 12%. The sequencing sample was made of glioma tissue, nonneoplastic brain tissue, or PBMCs (not recorded which). These receptors came from a human donor with low-grade glioma or glioblastoma, undergoing nonglioma brain surgery, or in good health (not recorded which).

This chain uses TRBV28 with TRBJ1-3, with TRBD1 as a possible D gene (5 bases). The CDR3 covers 15 residues. Germline CDR1 is MDHEN and CDR2 is SYDVKM. The ends were cut back, 2 bases at V and 1 base at J, with 9 bases in the middle. Written as DNA, the CDR3 is TGTGCCAGCAGTTTAACGGGGGGGTCTGGAAACACCATATATTTT. Residues: CASSLTGGSGNTIYF.

Concerning this clonotype itself: A much larger clone differs from this one at a single base, so this may be a read error. The rearrangement links TRBV24-1 to TRBJ2-3; TRBD2 might be the D (6 bases). The length of the CDR3 is 14 residues. Per the germline V gene, CDR1 is KGHDR and CDR2 is SFDVKD. CDR3 sequence reads: CATIDGGLTDTQYF. In DNA, the CDR3 is TGTGCCACCATTGATGGGGGACTCACAGATACGCAGTATTTT.

V is TRBV7-2 and J is TRBJ1-3; D remains ambiguous. The CDR3 is 16 amino acids. CDR1 SGHTA and CDR2 FQGNSA come from the germline V gene. V was clipped by 1 base and J by 0 bases, with 10 bases between them. In DNA form, the CDR3 reads TGTGCCAGCAGCTTAGGGGCGGCATACTCTGGAAACACCATATATTTT. It translates to CASSLGAAYSGNTIYF.

This sequence joins TRBV12-3 or TRBV12-4 and TRBJ1-2, with a weak D call TRBD1 (6 bases). This CDR3 has 13 residues. Trimming removed 5 bases at V and 6 bases at J, with 13 bases between. Written as DNA, the CDR3 is TGTGCCAGCAGTCGAACAGGGATGGATGGCTACACCTTC. It specifies CASSRTGMDGYTF.

This clonotype was observed a few times. This sequence joins TRBV20-1 and TRBJ2-5; D gene ambiguous. The germline gives CDR1 DFQATT, CDR2 SNEGSKA (reference sequence). The CDR3 contains 15 residues. V shed 1 base and J shed 2 bases, with 14 bases lying between them. This chain's CDR3 is CSARGRVSDQETQYF. For the CDR3, the DNA is TGCAGTGCTAGAGGTAGGGTTTCGGATCAAGAGACCCAGTACTTC.

Concerning this clonotype: Because the CDR3 is missing its conserved closing phenylalanine or tryptophan, this is likely a read error. This chain links TRBV4-1 with TRBJ1-6; no clear D. V was clipped by 4 bases and J by 10 bases, with 14 bases between them. The CDR3 covers 14 residues. Germline V gene lookup returns CDR1 MGHRA and CDR2 YSYEKL. This CDR3 is CASSPTAIGSPLHL. The CDR3 coding sequence is TGCGCCAGCAGCCCCACAGCTATTGGATCACCCCTCCACTTA.

This clonotype has at least ten counts. This rearrangement joins TRBV6-5 to TRBJ2-1; maybe TRBD1 (5 bases). Germline lookup yields CDR1 MNHEY and CDR2 SVGAGI. CDR3 length: 13 amino acids. V was clipped by 0 bases and J by 14 bases, with 14 bases between them. This CDR3 is CASSYSQQGNEFF. The CDR3 DNA reads as TGTGCCAGCAGTTACTCGCAGCAGGGAAACGAGTTCTTC.

The V call is TRBV20-1, the J call TRBJ1-1; tentatively, D is TRBD1 (6 bases). Trimming left V 5 bases short and J 4 bases short, with 20 bases between. The CDR3 is 15 amino acids. Germline CDR1 reads DFQATT; CDR2 reads SNEGSKA (reference sequence). CDR3 coding DNA: TGCAGTGCTTCAGGGGTGCTAAAAAGCCGCACTGAAGCTTTCTTT. This sequence encodes CSASGVLKSRTEAFF.

The chain is built from TRBV20-1 and TRBJ2-3, with D tentatively TRBD1 (5 bases). The CDR3 is made up of 12 amino acids. The germline V gene encodes CDR1 DFQATT and CDR2 SNEGSKA (reference sequence). V lost 3 bases to trimming and J lost 2 bases, with 6 bases between them. The CDR3 sequence: CSASGATDTQYF. In nucleotides, the CDR3 is TGCAGTGCTAGTGGGGCCACAGATACGCAGTATTTT.

The chain employs TRBV20-1 and TRBJ2-1; D may match TRBD1 or TRBD2 (5 bases each). Between the trimmed V and J ends, which lost 6 bases and 9 bases, there was a span of 18 bases. Germline V gives CDR1 DFQATT, CDR2 SNEGSKA (reference sequence). The CDR3 runs to 13 residues. The CDR3 loop reads CSAPGTRPSEQFF. The CDR3 DNA reads TGCAGTGCACCCGGGACCCGTCCCAGTGAGCAGTTCTTC.

Of note for this clonotype: Being one base from a much bigger clone, this may be a read error. V gene TRBV28 combines with J gene TRBJ1-3; D is possibly TRBD1 (5 bases). The germline CDR1 and CDR2 sequences are MDHEN and SYDVKM. The V end was cut by 5 bases, the J end by 4 bases, with 18 bases between. The CDR3 spans 16 residues. CDR3 sequence reads: CASSPQQVAKGNTIYF. The CDR3 bases are TGTGCCAGCAGTCCCCAACAGGTGGCGAAAGGAAACACCATATATTTT. Together with reference TRBV28 and TRBJ1-3, the CDR3 gives the full variable domain: DVKVTQSSRYLVKRTGEKVFLECVQDMDHENMFWYRQDPGLGLRLIYFSYDVKMKEKGDIPEGYSVSREKKERFSLILESASTNQTSMYLCASSPQQVAKGNTIYFGEGSWLTVV.

The chain combines TRBV11-2 with TRBJ2-1, with 7 positions matching TRBD2. V was pared by 6 bases and J by 3 bases, with 11 bases of the junction left unmatched. CDR1 is SGHAT, CDR2 FQNNGV, per germline. The CDR3 runs 16 residues. The CDR3 DNA reads as TGTGCCAGCAGTCGAGAGGGAGGGGATAGCTACAATGAGCAGTTCTTC. Translating gives CASSREGGDSYNEQFF.